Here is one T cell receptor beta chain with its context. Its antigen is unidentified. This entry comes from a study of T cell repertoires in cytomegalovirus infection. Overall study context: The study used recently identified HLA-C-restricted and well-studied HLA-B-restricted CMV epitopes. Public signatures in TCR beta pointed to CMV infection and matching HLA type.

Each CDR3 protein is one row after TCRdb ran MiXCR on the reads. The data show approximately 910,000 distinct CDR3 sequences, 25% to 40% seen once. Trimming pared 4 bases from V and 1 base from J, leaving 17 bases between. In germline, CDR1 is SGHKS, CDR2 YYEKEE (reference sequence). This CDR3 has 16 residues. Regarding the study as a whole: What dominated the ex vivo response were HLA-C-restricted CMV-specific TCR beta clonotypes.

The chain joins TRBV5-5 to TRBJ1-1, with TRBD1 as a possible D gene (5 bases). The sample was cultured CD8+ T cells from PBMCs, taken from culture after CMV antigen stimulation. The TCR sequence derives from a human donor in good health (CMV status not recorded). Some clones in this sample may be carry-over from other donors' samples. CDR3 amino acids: CASSGRGGLTNTEAFF. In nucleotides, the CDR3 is TGTGCCAGCAGCGGCCGGGGGGGACTAACGAACACTGAAGCTTTCTTT.